These 26 T cell receptor beta chains originate from one sample sequenced in a study of cytomegalovirus exposure and HLA in healthy donors. Sequencing was performed with immunoSEQ multiplex PCR; in TCRdb, only in-frame clones are kept and a portion is missing. Of approximately 97,000 clones listed, 85% to 95% are singletons. Sequencing was carried out using PBMCs. Receptor source: a woman in her twenties or thirties in good health and CMV-seropositive.

This chain joins TRBV27 and TRBJ1-1; 7 nucleotides match TRBD1. Trimming at V came to 2 bases and at J to 4 bases, leaving 4 bases not matched to a gene. The germline V gene has CDR1 MNHEY and CDR2 SMNVEV (reference sequence). The CDR3 totals 14 residues. Here the CDR3 reads CASSLLQGGTEAFF. Written as DNA, the CDR3 is TGTGCCAGCAGTTTACTCCAGGGGGGCACTGAAGCTTTCTTT.

The chain uses TRBV6-5 and TRBJ2-1; D is perhaps TRBD1 (5 bases). From germline, CDR1 is MNHEY and CDR2 SVGAGI. The CDR3 is made up of 13 amino acids. The V end lost 0 bases, the J end lost 9 bases, and 9 bases lay between the germline ends. As DNA, the CDR3 is TGTGCCAGCAGTTACTCTAGGGGAAGTGAGCAGTTCTTC. As protein: CASSYSRGSEQFF.

The chain links TRBV13 to TRBJ2-7; D is perhaps TRBD1 (6 bases). CDR1 is PRHDT, CDR2 FYEKMQ, per germline (reference sequence). CDR3 length equals 14 residues. Between the trimmed V and J ends, which lost 5 bases and 0 bases, there was a span of 11 bases. This chain's CDR3 is CASSRDRSSYEQYF. The CDR3 DNA is TGTGCCAGCAGCAGAGACAGGAGCTCCTACGAGCAGTACTTC.

V and J are TRBV28 and TRBJ1-3, with TRBD1 matching over 9 bases. The ends lost 3 bases at V and 2 bases at J; junction bases unmatched: 2. The CDR3 loop spans 15 amino acids. Germline CDR1 reads MDHEN; CDR2 reads SYDVKM. CDR3 sequence: CASSFGDRAGNTIYF. The CDR3 DNA reads TGTGCCAGCAGTTTCGGGGACAGGGCTGGAAACACCATATATTTT.

This clone has only a few counts. CDR3 protein: CAWWTGLQGGNTIYF. The CDR3 nucleotides read TGTGCCTGGTGGACCGGACTGCAAGGCGGAAACACCATATATTTT. V gene TRBV30 combines with J gene TRBJ1-3; D not resolved. V was clipped by 5 bases and J by 4 bases, with 18 bases between them. This CDR3 is built from 15 residues. Germline CDR1 GTSNPN, CDR2 SVGIG (reference sequence).

The chain uses TRBV4-3 and TRBJ1-1, with TRBD1 as a possible D gene (5 bases). This CDR3 region has 16 residues. Germline V gene data show CDR1 as LGHNA and CDR2 as YSLEER. Deletions cut 4 bases from V and 6 bases from J, with 21 bases between. CDR3 amino acids: CASSLMGTPGAAEAFF. The CDR3 DNA is TGCGCCAGCAGCCTAATGGGGACTCCTGGTGCTGCTGAAGCTTTCTTT.

This chain connects TRBV5-1 to TRBJ2-7, with 11 bases lining up with TRBD2. Germline V gene lookup returns CDR1 SGHRS and CDR2 YFSETQ. The CDR3 has 14 amino acids. Trimming cost V 3 bases and J 4 bases; bases outside gene matches: 3. The CDR3 sequence: CASSSLAGVYEQYF. The DNA for the CDR3 is TGCGCCAGCAGCTCACTAGCGGGAGTTTACGAGCAGTACTTC.

The chain joins TRBV5-1 to TRBJ2-3; TRBD2 matches 7 bases. Germline V CDR1 and CDR2: SGHRS, YFSETQ. CDR3 length equals 15 residues. V lost 0 bases and J lost 4; bases outside the gene matches: 5. The CDR3 DNA reads TGCGCCAGCAGCTTGGGACTAGCTCCGGCAGATACGCAGTATTTT. It is translated as CASSLGLAPADTQYF.

The CDR3 DNA follows: TGTGCCAGCAGCTTAGAGGGGGCGCAGGGAGCTTTCTTT. Translation: CASSLEGAQGAFF. The V gene is TRBV7-9, the J gene TRBJ1-1, with 7 bases fitting TRBD1. CDR3 length: 13 residues. After removal of 1 base from V and 10 bases from J, the junction contained 6 bases not matched to a gene. Germline V gives CDR1 SEHNR, CDR2 FQNEAQ (reference sequence).

The chain carries TRBV5-1 and TRBJ2-7, with D possibly matching TRBD2 (6 bases). Per germline, CDR1 SGHRS and CDR2 YFSETQ. This CDR3 has 14 residues. V was cut by 4 bases and J by 0 bases, with 11 bases left in between. The CDR3 loop reads CASSITAGSYEQYF. Here the CDR3 DNA reads TGCGCCAGCAGCATCACAGCGGGCTCCTACGAGCAGTACTTC.

The chain joins TRBV18 to TRBJ2-5; D call uncertain. From germline, CDR1 is KGHSH and CDR2 LQKENI. V was pared by 1 base and J by 3 bases, with 3 bases between. This CDR3 is built from 12 residues. CDR3 protein: CASSPREETQYF. The DNA of the CDR3 is TGTGCCAGCTCACCACGAGAAGAGACCCAGTACTTC.

V is TRBV7-2 and J is TRBJ2-1; possible D gene TRBD2, 7 bases. V lost 3 bases to trimming and J lost 10 bases, with 13 bases between them. The germline CDR1 and CDR2 sequences are SGHTA and FQGNSA. There are 13 residues in the CDR3. CDR3 sequence reads: CASSFKEGGEQFF. CDR3 DNA sequence: TGTGCCAGCAGCTTCAAAGAGGGGGGGGAGCAGTTCTTC.

The chain carries TRBV6-1 and TRBJ2-7; D perhaps matches TRBD2 (5 bases). From germline, CDR1 is MNHNS and CDR2 SASEGT. Trimming took 9 bases from V and 2 from J, leaving 11 bases between them. CDR3 length: 12 residues. In nucleotides, the CDR3 is TGTGCCAGTTCGAGAGGGCCCTACGAGCAGTACTTC. Its translation: CASSRGPYEQYF.

V usage is TRBV25-1 and J usage is TRBJ2-2; D call uncertain. Trimming removed 1 base from V and 1 base from J, with 13 bases in between. Germline CDR1 reads MGHDK; CDR2 reads SYGVNS. The CDR3 has 17 amino acids. The CDR3 is CASSELGRLGNTGELFF. The CDR3 DNA follows: TGTGCCAGCAGTGAATTGGGCAGATTGGGGAACACCGGGGAGCTGTTTTTT.

The chain employs TRBV28 and TRBJ2-1; the D gene is possibly TRBD1 (7 bases). Trimming took 6 bases from V and 12 from J, leaving 12 bases between them. The CDR3 consists of 11 residues. Germline-derived CDR1 and CDR2 are MDHEN and SYDVKM. The CDR3: CASSPQGGQFF. CDR3 nucleotides: TGTGCCAGCAGCCCCCAGGGGGGGCAGTTCTTC.

In this sample, this clone turned up once. The gene calls are TRBV11-2 and TRBJ1-1; TRBD1 matches 11 bases. The V gene end was trimmed by 6 bases and the J gene end by 11 bases; junction bases not matched to a gene: 8. The CDR3 is made up of 13 amino acids. From germline, CDR1 is SGHAT and CDR2 FQNNGV. CDR3 sequence: CASRRTGGHGAFF. In DNA form, the CDR3 reads TGTGCCAGCAGAAGGACAGGGGGCCATGGGGCTTTCTTT.

J is TRBJ2-3 and V is TRBV29-1; 7 bases map to TRBD2. This CDR3 has 11 amino acids. After removal of 7 bases from V and 5 bases from J, the junction contained 3 bases not matched to a gene. Germline CDR1 SQVTM, CDR2 ANQGSEA. CDR3 in amino acids: CSAGLVDTQYF. DNA of the CDR3: TGCAGCGCCGGACTAGTAGATACGCAGTATTTT.

This chain joins TRBV10-3 and TRBJ2-5, with D perhaps TRBD2 (6 bases). The CDR3 runs to 15 residues. The germline V gene has CDR1 ENHRY and CDR2 SYGVKD. Trimming cost V 3 bases and J 2 bases, with 13 bases left between them. The CDR3 protein is CAISDLARGQETQYF. Written as DNA, the CDR3 is TGTGCCATCAGTGATCTAGCGCGAGGGCAAGAGACCCAGTACTTC.

In this sample, this clone turned up once. The J gene is TRBJ2-7, the V gene TRBV30; 11 nucleotides agree with TRBD2. V was clipped by 2 bases and J by 0 bases; unmatched bases: 9. Germline assignment: CDR1 GTSNPN and CDR2 SVGIG (reference sequence). The CDR3 sequence is 17 residues long. CDR3 sequence reads: CAWSPTSGSEASYEQYF. The CDR3 DNA reads TGTGCCTGGAGTCCCACTAGCGGGAGTGAAGCCTCCTACGAGCAGTACTTC.

The V gene is TRBV5-1, the J gene TRBJ2-2; TRBD1 matches 11 bases. Germline trimming cut 3 bases from V and 7 bases from J; bases unmatched to any gene: 8. Germline assignment: CDR1 SGHRS and CDR2 YFSETQ. This CDR3 is 16 amino acids long. The CDR3 nucleotides are TGCGCCAGCAGCTCCCGTGGACAGGGGGCTAGCGGGGAGCTGTTTTTT. The encoded protein is CASSSRGQGASGELFF.

Here the CDR3 reads CASSYRGGQLGTEAFF. CDR3 DNA: TGTGCCAGCAGTTACAGGGGAGGGCAGTTAGGGACTGAAGCTTTCTTT. The chain couples TRBV6-6 to TRBJ1-1, with D tentatively TRBD1 (5 bases). V was cut by 2 bases and J by 5 bases, with 18 bases left in between. In germline, CDR1 is MNHNY, CDR2 SVGAGI (reference sequence). This CDR3 comprises 16 residues.

This chain links TRBV4-3 with TRBJ2-1; D unresolved. The CDR3 runs to 12 residues. Trimming took 2 bases from V and 8 from J, leaving 7 bases between them. In germline, CDR1 is LGHNA, CDR2 YSLEER. The CDR3 loop is CASSQSGHEQFF. The DNA of the CDR3 is TGCGCCAGCAGCCAAAGTGGCCATGAGCAGTTCTTC.

This clone was seen just once. This sequence joins TRBV30 and TRBJ1-2; tentatively, D is TRBD1 (6 bases). Trimming took 3 bases from V and 8 from J, leaving 25 bases between them. This CDR3 is built from 16 residues. The germline V gene has CDR1 GTSNPN and CDR2 SVGIG (reference sequence). The CDR3 DNA sequence: TGTGCCTGGAGGGACTTTGGTGTGGGGGCACGGTGGGGCTACACCTTC. It specifies CAWRDFGVGARWGYTF.

This clone was recorded once. The chain joins TRBV19 to TRBJ2-1; maybe TRBD2 (6 bases). Per germline, CDR1 LNHDA and CDR2 SQIVND (reference sequence). The CDR3 loop spans 12 amino acids. Trimming pared 10 bases from V and 4 bases from J, leaving 11 bases between. Here the CDR3 reads CATVADYNEQFF. CDR3 nucleotides: TGTGCCACCGTAGCGGATTACAATGAGCAGTTCTTC.

Regarding this clone: The identical CDR3 is also encoded by other nucleotide sequences in the sample. The rearrangement uses TRBV15 and TRBJ2-7; 7 bases agree with TRBD1. The CDR3 is made up of 14 amino acids. The germline CDR1 and CDR2 sequences are LNHNV and YYDKDF (reference sequence). V was pared by 3 bases and J by 0 bases, with 2 bases of the junction left unmatched. CDR3 nucleotide sequence: TGTGCCACCAGCAGGGGGGACAGCTCCTACGAGCAGTACTTC. The encoded protein is CATSRGDSSYEQYF.

The chain is built from TRBV6-1 and TRBJ2-7; D uncertain. CDR3 size: 14 residues. The germline V gene has CDR1 MNHNS and CDR2 SASEGT. Trimming took 6 bases from V and 4 from J, leaving 16 bases between them. The CDR3 is CASSPVVVLYEQYF. For the CDR3, the DNA is TGTGCCAGCAGCCCGGTAGTCGTCCTTTACGAGCAGTACTTC.